This is a list of T cell receptor beta chains from one sample in a study of identical twins. TCRdb ran MiXCR on the 5' RACE reads and lists one entry per CDR3 protein. The sample includes some 600,000 distinct CDR3 sequences, around 7.4% of them seen just once. The same sample was also studied in work on yellow fever vaccine responses in identical twins.

The sequencing sample was made of PBMCs. The source is a woman aged 18-29 years in good health. Both conserved end residues are part of each CDR3. Each record gives: V gene, J gene, D gene, clone size, CDR3 protein, CDR3 DNA. D genes are given only for firm matches. Clone size is stated in some rows and not others, as once, few, many or a class when expanded.

V gene: TRBV20-1; J gene: TRBJ2-1; D gene: TRBD2; clone size: -; CDR3 protein: CSATPPLAVYNEQFF; CDR3 DNA: TGCAGTGCTACCCCCCCGCTAGCGGTCTACAATGAGCAGTTCTTC
V gene: TRBV12-3/TRBV12-4; J gene: TRBJ1-4; D gene: -; clone size: many; CDR3 protein: CASSRLGQSEKLFF; CDR3 DNA: TGTGCCAGCAGCCGATTAGGACAGAGCGAAAAACTGTTTTTT
V gene: TRBV7-8; J gene: TRBJ2-3; D gene: TRBD2; clone size: -; CDR3 protein: CASSYLAGDLDTQYF; CDR3 DNA: TGTGCCAGCAGCTACCTAGCGGGGGACCTGGATACGCAGTATTTT
V gene: TRBV20-1; J gene: TRBJ2-2; D gene: -; clone size: few; CDR3 protein: CSARGQNTGELFF; CDR3 DNA: TGCAGTGCTAGGGGACAGAACACCGGGGAGCTGTTTTTT
V gene: TRBV24-1; J gene: TRBJ1-2; D gene: -; clone size: -; CDR3 protein: CATSEQGPPYGYTF; CDR3 DNA: TGTGCCACCAGTGAACAGGGACCACCCTATGGCTACACCTTC
V gene: TRBV27; J gene: TRBJ2-1; D gene: TRBD2; clone size: many; CDR3 protein: CASSLSAGETYNEQFF; CDR3 DNA: TGTGCCAGCAGTTTAAGTGCGGGGGAGACCTACAATGAGCAGTTCTTC
V gene: TRBV7-8; J gene: TRBJ2-7; D gene: -; clone size: -; CDR3 protein: CASSLFAPYVKTSSSYEQYF; CDR3 DNA: TGTGCCAGCAGCTTATTTGCCCCGTACGTGAAGACATCGAGCTCCTACGAGCAGTACTTC
V gene: TRBV20-1; J gene: TRBJ2-5; D gene: TRBD2; clone size: few; CDR3 protein: CSAYLLAGETQQETQYF; CDR3 DNA: TGCAGTGCTTACTTACTAGCGGGGGAGACGCAACAAGAGACCCAGTACTTC
V gene: TRBV29-1; J gene: TRBJ2-1; D gene: -; clone size: few; CDR3 protein: CSVGSYEQFF; CDR3 DNA: TGCAGCGTTGGGTCGTATGAGCAGTTCTTC
V gene: TRBV5-6; J gene: TRBJ2-1; D gene: -; clone size: many; CDR3 protein: CASSSGQGGYNEQFF; CDR3 DNA: TGTGCCAGCAGCTCCGGACAGGGAGGGTACAATGAGCAGTTCTTC
V gene: TRBV28; J gene: TRBJ1-1; D gene: -; clone size: -; CDR3 protein: CASGWHTEAFF; CDR3 DNA: TGTGCCAGCGGTTGGCACACTGAAGCTTTCTTT
V gene: TRBV29-1; J gene: TRBJ2-2; D gene: TRBD1; clone size: -; CDR3 protein: CSTLTGGAGTGELFF; CDR3 DNA: TGCAGCACCTTGACAGGGGGCGCAGGGACCGGGGAGCTGTTTTTT
V gene: TRBV7-2; J gene: TRBJ2-3; D gene: -; clone size: many; CDR3 protein: CASSLNGLSTDTQYF; CDR3 DNA: TGTGCCAGCAGCTTAAACGGGCTTAGCACAGATACGCAGTATTTT
V gene: TRBV12-3/TRBV12-4; J gene: TRBJ1-2; D gene: -; clone size: many; CDR3 protein: CASSLASYGYTF; CDR3 DNA: TGTGCCAGCAGTTTAGCCAGTTATGGCTACACCTTC
V gene: TRBV20-1; J gene: TRBJ2-1; D gene: -; clone size: -; CDR3 protein: CSARDHGDSRREQFF; CDR3 DNA: TGCAGTGCTAGAGATCATGGCGACAGCCGCAGGGAGCAGTTCTTC
V gene: TRBV20-1; J gene: TRBJ2-7; D gene: TRBD1; clone size: -; CDR3 protein: CSASDRVYEQYF; CDR3 DNA: TGCAGTGCTTCAGACAGGGTCTACGAGCAGTACTTC
V gene: TRBV15; J gene: TRBJ2-2; D gene: TRBD1; clone size: -; CDR3 protein: CATSRSTIQGALTGELFF; CDR3 DNA: TGTGCCACCAGCAGATCAACGATACAGGGGGCGCTCACCGGGGAGCTGTTTTTT